This T cell receptor (beta chain) was recovered during a study of blood T cell repertoires in COVID-19. Trimming took 7 bases from V and 4 from J, leaving 17 bases between them. The V gene's germline CDR1 is SNHLY and CDR2 FYNNEI. The CDR3 spans 14 residues. Source study methods: How many nucleated cells were present was estimated from reference gene primer amplification. Repertoires were generated with immunoSEQ multiplex PCR, while TCRdb's copy carries only in-frame clones and drops some. The V and J calls and clone size are taken from that table; D and trimming were inferred from the DNA. The table has about 180,000 clones, 86% seen once.

Specimen: peripheral blood. The TCR sequence derives from a woman between 25 and 40 years old with active or convalescent COVID-19. This chain connects TRBV2 to TRBJ2-7; D perhaps matches TRBD1 (6 bases). The CDR3 spells CASKIDRRKYEQYF. The CDR3 DNA sequence: TGTGCCAGCAAGATTGACAGGCGGAAGTACGAGCAGTACTTC.